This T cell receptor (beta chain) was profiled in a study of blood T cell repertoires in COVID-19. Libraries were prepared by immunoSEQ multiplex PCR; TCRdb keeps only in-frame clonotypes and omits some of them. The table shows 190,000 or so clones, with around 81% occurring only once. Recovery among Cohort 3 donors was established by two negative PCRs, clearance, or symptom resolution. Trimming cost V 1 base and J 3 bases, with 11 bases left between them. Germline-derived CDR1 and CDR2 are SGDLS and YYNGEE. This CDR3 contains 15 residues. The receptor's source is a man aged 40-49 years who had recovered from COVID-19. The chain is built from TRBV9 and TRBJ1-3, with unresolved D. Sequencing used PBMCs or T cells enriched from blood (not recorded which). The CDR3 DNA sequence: TGTGCCAGCAGCGTATTCGGCTCGGGTGGAAACACCATATATTTT. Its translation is CASSVFGSGGNTIYF.